Sequencing of this T cell receptor beta chain was carried out in a study of human T cells and chemical hapten exposure. Time point in this sample: patch test 1, 2 weeks after DPC sensitization. Sample treatment: therapeutic diphenylcyclopropenone sensitization with weekly scalp DPC. With 6 bases removed from V and 5 bases from J, the gap between germline ends came to 20 bases. The CDR3 length is 15 residues. Germline values: CDR1 MDHEN, CDR2 SYDVKM. TCRdb reprocessed the RACE reads with MiXCR, giving one entry per CDR3 protein. Among some 120,000 distinct CDR3 sequences listed, over 10% were seen once.

The receptor comes from a woman aged 45 to 65 with alopecia areata. Some clones in this sample may be carry-over from other donors' samples. The rearrangement uses TRBV28 and TRBJ2-7; weak D call: TRBD2 (7 bases). Material: whole blood, obtained in connection with sensitization to the hapten diphenylcyclopropenone (DPC). The CDR3 region has the DNA TGTGCCAGCAGCCCAGCTGCGGGGGCCGTGCACGAGCAGTACTTC. Residues: CASSPAAGAVHEQYF.